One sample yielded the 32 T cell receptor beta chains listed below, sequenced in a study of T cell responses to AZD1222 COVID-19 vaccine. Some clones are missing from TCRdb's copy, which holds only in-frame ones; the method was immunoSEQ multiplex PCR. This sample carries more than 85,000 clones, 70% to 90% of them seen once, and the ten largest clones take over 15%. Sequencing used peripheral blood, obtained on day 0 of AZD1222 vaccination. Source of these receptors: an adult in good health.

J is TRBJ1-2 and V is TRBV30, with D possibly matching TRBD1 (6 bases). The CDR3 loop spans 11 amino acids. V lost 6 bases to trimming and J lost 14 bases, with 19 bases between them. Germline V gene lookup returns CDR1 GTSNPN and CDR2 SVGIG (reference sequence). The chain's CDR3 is CACPLPGGQTF. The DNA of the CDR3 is TGTGCCTGCCCCCTACCCGGGGGCCAGACCTTC.

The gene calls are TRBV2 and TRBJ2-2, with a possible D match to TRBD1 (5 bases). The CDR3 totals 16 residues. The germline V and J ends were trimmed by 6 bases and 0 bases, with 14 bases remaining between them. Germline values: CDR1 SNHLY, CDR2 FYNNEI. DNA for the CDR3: TGTGCCAGCAGCGCTAGGACACTCGCGAACACCGGGGAGCTGTTTTTT. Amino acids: CASSARTLANTGELFF.

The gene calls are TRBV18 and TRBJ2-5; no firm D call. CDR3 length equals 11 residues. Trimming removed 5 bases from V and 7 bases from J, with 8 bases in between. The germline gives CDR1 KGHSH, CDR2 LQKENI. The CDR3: CASSMSGTQYF. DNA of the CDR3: TGTGCCAGCTCAATGTCCGGGACCCAGTACTTC.

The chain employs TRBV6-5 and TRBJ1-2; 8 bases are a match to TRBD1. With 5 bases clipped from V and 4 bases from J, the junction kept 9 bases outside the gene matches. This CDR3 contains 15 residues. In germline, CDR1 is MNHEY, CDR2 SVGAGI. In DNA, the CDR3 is TGTGCCAGCAGTCCAGGACAGGGTTCGAGCTATGGCTACACCTTC. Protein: CASSPGQGSSYGYTF.

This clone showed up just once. DNA for the CDR3: TGCAGTGCTAGTGGGGCTACTAATGAAAAACTGTTTTTT. Translation gives CSASGATNEKLFF. V gene TRBV20-1 combines with J gene TRBJ1-4; a weak D match, TRBD1 (5 bases). The V end was cut by 3 bases, the J end by 2 bases, with 7 bases between. The CDR3 contains 13 residues. Germline values: CDR1 DFQATT, CDR2 SNEGSKA (reference sequence).

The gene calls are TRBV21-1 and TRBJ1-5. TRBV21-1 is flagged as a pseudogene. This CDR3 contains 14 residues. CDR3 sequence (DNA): TGTGCCAGCTTCTGGGGGGGCCCCAATCAGCCCCAGCATTTT. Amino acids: CASFWGGPNQPQHF.

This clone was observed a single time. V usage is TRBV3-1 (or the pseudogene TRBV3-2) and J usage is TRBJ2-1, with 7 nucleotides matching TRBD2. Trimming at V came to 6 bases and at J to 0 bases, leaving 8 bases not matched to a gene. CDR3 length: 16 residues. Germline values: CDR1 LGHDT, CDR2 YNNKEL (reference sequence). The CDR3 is CASRHKAGSSYNEQFF. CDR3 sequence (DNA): TGTGCCAGCAGACATAAAGCGGGAAGCTCCTACAATGAGCAGTTCTTC.

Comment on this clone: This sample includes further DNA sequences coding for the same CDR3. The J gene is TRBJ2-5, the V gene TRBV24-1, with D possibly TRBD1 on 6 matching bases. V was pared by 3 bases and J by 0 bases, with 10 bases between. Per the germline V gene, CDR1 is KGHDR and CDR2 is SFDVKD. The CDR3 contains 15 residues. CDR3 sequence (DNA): TGTGCCACCAGTGATCCAGACAGGTACCAAGAGACCCAGTACTTC. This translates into CATSDPDRYQETQYF.

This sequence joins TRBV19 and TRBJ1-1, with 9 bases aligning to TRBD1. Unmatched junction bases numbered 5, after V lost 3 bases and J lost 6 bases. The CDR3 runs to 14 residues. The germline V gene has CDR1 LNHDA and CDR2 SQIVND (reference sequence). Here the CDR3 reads CASSILGDRAEAFF. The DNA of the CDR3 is TGTGCCAGTAGTATTTTGGGGGACAGGGCTGAAGCTTTCTTT.

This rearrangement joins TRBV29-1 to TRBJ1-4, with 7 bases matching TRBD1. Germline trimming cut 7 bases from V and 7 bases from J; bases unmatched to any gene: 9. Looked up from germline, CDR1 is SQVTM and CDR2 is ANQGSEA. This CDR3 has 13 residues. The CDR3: CSANRGVGEKLFF. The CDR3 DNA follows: TGCAGCGCCAACAGGGGTGTGGGTGAAAAACTGTTTTTT.

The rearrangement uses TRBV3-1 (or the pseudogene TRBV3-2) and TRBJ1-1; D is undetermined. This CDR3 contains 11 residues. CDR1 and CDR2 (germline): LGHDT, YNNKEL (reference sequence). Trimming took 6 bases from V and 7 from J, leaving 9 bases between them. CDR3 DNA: TGTGCCAGCAGACAGTCTGATGAAGCTTTCTTT. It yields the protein CASRQSDEAFF.

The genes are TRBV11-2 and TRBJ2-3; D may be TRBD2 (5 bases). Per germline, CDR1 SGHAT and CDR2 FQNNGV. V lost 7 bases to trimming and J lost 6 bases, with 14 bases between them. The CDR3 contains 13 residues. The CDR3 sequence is CASMTIPGDTQYF. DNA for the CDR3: TGTGCCAGCATGACTATACCCGGGGATACGCAGTATTTT.

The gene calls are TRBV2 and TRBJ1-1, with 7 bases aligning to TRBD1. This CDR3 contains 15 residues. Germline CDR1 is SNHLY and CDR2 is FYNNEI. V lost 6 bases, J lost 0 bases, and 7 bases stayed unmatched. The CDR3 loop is CASSRQGVLNTEAFF. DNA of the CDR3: TGTGCCAGCAGCCGCCAGGGGGTTTTGAACACTGAAGCTTTCTTT.

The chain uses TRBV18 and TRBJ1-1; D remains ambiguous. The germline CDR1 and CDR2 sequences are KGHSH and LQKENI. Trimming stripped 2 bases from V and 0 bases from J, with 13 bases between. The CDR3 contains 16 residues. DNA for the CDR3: TGTGCCAGCTCACCAGCGGGCACCACAGTGAACACTGAAGCTTTCTTT. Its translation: CASSPAGTTVNTEAFF.

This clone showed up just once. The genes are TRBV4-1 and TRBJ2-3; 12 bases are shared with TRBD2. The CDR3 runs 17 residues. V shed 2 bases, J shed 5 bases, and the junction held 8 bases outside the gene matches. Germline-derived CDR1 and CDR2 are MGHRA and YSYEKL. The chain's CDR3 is CASSQPSGRAQGDTQYF. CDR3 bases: TGCGCCAGCAGCCAACCTAGCGGGAGGGCCCAGGGAGATACGCAGTATTTT.

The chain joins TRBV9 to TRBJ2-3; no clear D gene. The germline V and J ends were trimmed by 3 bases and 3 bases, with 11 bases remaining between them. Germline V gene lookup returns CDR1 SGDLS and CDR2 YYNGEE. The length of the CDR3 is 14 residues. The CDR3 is CASSGPRTTDTQYF. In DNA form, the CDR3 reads TGTGCCAGCAGCGGACCTAGAACTACAGATACGCAGTATTTT.

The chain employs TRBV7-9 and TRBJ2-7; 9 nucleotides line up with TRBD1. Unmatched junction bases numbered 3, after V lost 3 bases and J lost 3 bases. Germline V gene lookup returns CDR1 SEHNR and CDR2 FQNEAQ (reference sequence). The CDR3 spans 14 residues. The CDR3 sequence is CASSFGTGFYEQYF. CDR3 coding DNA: TGTGCCAGCAGCTTTGGGACAGGGTTCTACGAGCAGTACTTC.

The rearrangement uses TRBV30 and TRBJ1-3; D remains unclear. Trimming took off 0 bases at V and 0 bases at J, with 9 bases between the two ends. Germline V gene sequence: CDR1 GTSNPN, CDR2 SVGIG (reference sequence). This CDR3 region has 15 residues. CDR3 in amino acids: CAWSVRQSSGNTIYF. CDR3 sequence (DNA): TGTGCCTGGAGTGTACGGCAGAGCTCTGGAAACACCATATATTTT.

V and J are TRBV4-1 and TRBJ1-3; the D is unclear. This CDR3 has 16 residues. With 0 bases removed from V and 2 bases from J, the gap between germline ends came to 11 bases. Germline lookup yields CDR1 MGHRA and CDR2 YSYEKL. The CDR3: CASSQDRGEAGNTIYF. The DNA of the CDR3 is TGCGCCAGCAGCCAAGATCGCGGGGAGGCTGGAAACACCATATATTTT.

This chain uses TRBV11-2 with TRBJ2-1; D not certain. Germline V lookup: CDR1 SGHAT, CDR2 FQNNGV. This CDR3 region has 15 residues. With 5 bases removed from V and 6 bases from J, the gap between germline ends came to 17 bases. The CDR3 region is CASSRNFDASNEQFF. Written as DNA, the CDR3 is TGTGCCAGCAGCCGTAATTTCGACGCCTCCAATGAGCAGTTCTTC. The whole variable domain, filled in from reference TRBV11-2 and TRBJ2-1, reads EAGVAQSPRYKIIEKRQSVAFWCNPISGHATLYWYQQILGQGPKLLIQFQNNGVVDDSQLPKDRFSAERLKGVDSTLKIQPAKLEDSAVYLCASSRNFDASNEQFFGPGTRLTVL.

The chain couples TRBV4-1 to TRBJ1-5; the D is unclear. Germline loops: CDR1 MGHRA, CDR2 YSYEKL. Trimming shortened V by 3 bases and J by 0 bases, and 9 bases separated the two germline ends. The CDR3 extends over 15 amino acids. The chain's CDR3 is CASSQQQPSNQPQHF. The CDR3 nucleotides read TGCGCCAGCAGCCAGCAACAGCCTAGCAATCAGCCCCAGCATTTT.

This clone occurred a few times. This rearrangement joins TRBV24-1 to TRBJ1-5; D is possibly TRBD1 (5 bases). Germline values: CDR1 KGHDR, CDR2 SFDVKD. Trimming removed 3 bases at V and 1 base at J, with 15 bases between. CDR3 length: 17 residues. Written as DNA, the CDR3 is TGTGCCACCAGTGATACAGCGCTCGGGGGGAGCAATCAGCCCCAGCATTTT. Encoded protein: CATSDTALGGSNQPQHF.

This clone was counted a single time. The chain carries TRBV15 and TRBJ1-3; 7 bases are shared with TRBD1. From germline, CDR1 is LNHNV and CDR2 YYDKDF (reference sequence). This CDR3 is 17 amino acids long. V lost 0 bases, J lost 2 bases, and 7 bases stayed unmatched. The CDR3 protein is CATSRDPTGRPGNTIYF. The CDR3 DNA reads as TGTGCCACCAGCAGAGATCCGACAGGGAGGCCTGGAAACACCATATATTTT.

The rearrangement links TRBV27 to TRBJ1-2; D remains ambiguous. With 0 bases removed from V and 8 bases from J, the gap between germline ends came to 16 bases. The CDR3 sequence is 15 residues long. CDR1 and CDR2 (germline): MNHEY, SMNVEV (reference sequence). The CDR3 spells CASSLSRGGFGGYTF. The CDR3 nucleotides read TGTGCCAGCAGTTTATCGAGAGGTGGGTTCGGAGGCTACACCTTC.

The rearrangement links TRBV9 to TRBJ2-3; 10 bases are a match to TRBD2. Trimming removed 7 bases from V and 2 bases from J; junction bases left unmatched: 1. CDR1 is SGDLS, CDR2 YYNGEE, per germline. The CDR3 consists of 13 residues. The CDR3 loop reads CASGTSVTDTQYF. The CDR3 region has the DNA TGTGCCAGCGGGACTAGCGTCACAGATACGCAGTATTTT.

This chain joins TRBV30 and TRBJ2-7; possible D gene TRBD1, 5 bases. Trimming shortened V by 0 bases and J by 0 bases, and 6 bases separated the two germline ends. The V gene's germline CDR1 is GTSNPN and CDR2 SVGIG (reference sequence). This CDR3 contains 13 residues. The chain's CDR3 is CAWSVGHSYEQYV. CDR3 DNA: TGTGCCTGGAGTGTGGGGCACTCCTACGAGCAGTACGTC.

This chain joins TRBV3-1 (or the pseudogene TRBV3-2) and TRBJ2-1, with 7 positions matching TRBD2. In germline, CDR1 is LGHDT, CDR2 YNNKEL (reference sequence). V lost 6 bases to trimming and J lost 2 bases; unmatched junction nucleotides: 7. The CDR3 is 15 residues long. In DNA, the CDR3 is TGTGCCAGCAGTGGCCTTAGCGGGCCCTACAATGAGCAGTTCTTC. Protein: CASSGLSGPYNEQFF.

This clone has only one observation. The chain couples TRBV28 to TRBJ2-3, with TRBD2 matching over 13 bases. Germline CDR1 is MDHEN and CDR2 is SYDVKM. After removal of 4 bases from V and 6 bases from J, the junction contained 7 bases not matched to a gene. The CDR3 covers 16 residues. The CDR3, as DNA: TGTGCCAGCAGTTCCCGGACTAGCGGGAGTGGGGATACGCAGTATTTT. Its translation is CASSSRTSGSGDTQYF. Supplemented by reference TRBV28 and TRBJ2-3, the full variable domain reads DVKVTQSSRYLVKRTGEKVFLECVQDMDHENMFWYRQDPGLGLRLIYFSYDVKMKEKGDIPEGYSVSREKKERFSLILESASTNQTSMYLCASSSRTSGSGDTQYFGPGTRLTVL.

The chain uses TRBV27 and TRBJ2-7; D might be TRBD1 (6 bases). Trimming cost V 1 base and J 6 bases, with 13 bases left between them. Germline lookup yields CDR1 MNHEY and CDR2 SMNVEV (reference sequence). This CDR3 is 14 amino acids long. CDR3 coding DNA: TGTGCCAGCAGTTTATTGGACAGTCCCGGCGAGCAGTACTTC. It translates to CASSLLDSPGEQYF.

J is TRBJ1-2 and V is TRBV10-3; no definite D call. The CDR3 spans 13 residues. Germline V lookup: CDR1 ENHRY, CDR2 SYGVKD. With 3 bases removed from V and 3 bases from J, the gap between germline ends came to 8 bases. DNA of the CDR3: TGTGCCATCAGTGACGAGCCGTACTATGGCTACACCTTC. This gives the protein CAISDEPYYGYTF.

CDR3 nucleotides: TGTGCCAGCAGTTTCCCGGGACCCCCGAAGGAGCAGTACTTC. Protein: CASSFPGPPKEQYF. The V and J genes are TRBV6-6 and TRBJ2-7, with D perhaps being TRBD1 or TRBD2 (5 bases each). Germline lookup yields CDR1 MNHNY and CDR2 SVGAGI (reference sequence). There are 14 residues in the CDR3. V was trimmed by 4 bases and J by 7 bases, leaving 17 bases between them.

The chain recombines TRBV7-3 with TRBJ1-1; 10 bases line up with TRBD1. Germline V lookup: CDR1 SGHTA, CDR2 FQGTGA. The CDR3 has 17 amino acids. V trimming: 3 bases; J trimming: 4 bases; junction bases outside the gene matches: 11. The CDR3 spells CASSLTGGTTLGTEAFF. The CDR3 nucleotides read TGTGCCAGCAGCTTGACAGGGGGCACTACCCTAGGCACTGAAGCTTTCTTT.